This TCR beta chain comes out of a study of shared clonotypes between healthy human individuals. Several immunoSEQ plates held equal portions of the genomic DNA taken from each subset. Profiling relied on immunoSEQ multiplex PCR, and the TCRdb table lists in-frame clones only, not all of them. This sample has around 2,000,000 clones, with about 95% found just once. In the naive CD8 group, cells lacked CD45RO and were positively selected for CCR7, so terminally differentiated effector memory CD45RA+ cells were left out. CDR1 and CDR2 (germline): PRHDT, FYEKMQ (reference sequence). V lost 4 bases and J 3 bases, leaving 9 bases between the germline ends. The length of the CDR3 is 14 residues.

V is TRBV13 and J is TRBJ2-2; TRBD1 or TRBD2 may be the D gene (5 bases each). This TCR came from a man aged 18 to 29 in good health. Source material: naive CD8+ T cells sorted from blood. CDR3 nucleotide sequence: TGTGCCAGCAGCTGGGACGGGCACACCGGGGAGCTGTTTTTT. It translates to CASSWDGHTGELFF.